One sample yielded the 19 T cell receptor beta chains listed below, sequenced in a study of vaccination and CD4 T cells after COVID-19. An Oncomine TCR Beta short-read assay was used to sequence the DNA from cultured CD4+ T cells. Each CDR3 protein gets one entry after TCRdb re-called the PCR reads with MiXCR. The repertoire consists of some 15,000 distinct CDR3 sequences, with just over 20% occurring once and the leading ten covering roughly 12%. Specified treatment: roughly 10-day PBMC culture with coronavirus spike peptide pools or control peptides (ViraFEST assay). The antigens of these receptors remain unknown. The specimen was CD4+ T cells from blood, cultured in vitro, collected before SARS-CoV-2 vaccination. The receptor source for this set is a human donor who received a COVID-19 vaccine.

This clonotype was observed a few times. V gene TRBV30 combines with J gene TRBJ2-7; D perhaps matches TRBD2 (7 bases). The CDR3 totals 15 residues. V shed 2 bases and J shed 1 base, with 15 bases lying between them. Germline V lookup: CDR1 GTSNPN, CDR2 SVGIG (reference sequence). CDR3 coding DNA: TGTGCCTGGAGTCGAGGGGGGGAGAGTTCCTACGAGCAGTACTTC. Translation: CAWSRGGESSYEQYF. Filled out from reference TRBV30 and TRBJ2-7, the complete variable domain reads SQTIHQWPATLVQPVGSPLSLECTVEGTSNPNLYWYRQAAGRGLQLLFYSVGIGQISSEVPQNLSASRPQDRQFILSSKKLLLSDSGFYLCAWSRGGESSYEQYFGPGTRLTVT.

The rearrangement joins TRBV7-2 to TRBJ1-4; D perhaps matches TRBD1 (6 bases). CDR3 length: 15 residues. The germline V gene encodes CDR1 SGHTA and CDR2 FQGNSA. The V and J ends lost 5 bases and 8 bases respectively, with 18 bases between them. The CDR3 region has the DNA TGTGCCAGCAGCCCCCAACAGGGAGAGGTCGAAAAACTGTTTTTT. As protein: CASSPQQGEVEKLFF.

The V and J genes are TRBV24-1 and TRBJ1-2, with a weak D call TRBD1 (5 bases). The V gene's germline CDR1 is KGHDR and CDR2 SFDVKD. The CDR3 runs 15 residues. V was shortened by 2 bases and J by 2 bases, with 11 bases between the two germline ends. Written as DNA, the CDR3 is TGTGCCACCAGTGATTCCGGGACGGGCAACTATGGCTACACCTTC. It translates to CATSDSGTGNYGYTF.

The chain links TRBV19 to TRBJ2-1, with 10 bases lining up with TRBD2. This CDR3 is 16 amino acids long. Germline V CDR1 and CDR2: LNHDA, SQIVND (reference sequence). V dropped 5 bases and J dropped 0; count of bases not matched to a gene: 4. The DNA of the CDR3 is TGTGCCAGTAGTCCTAGCGGGGGAAGCTCCTACAATGAGCAGTTCTTC. It encodes CASSPSGGSSYNEQFF. Full variable domain (missing parts from reference TRBV19 and TRBJ2-1): DGGITQSPKYLFRKEGQNVTLSCEQNLNHDAMYWYRQDPGQGLRLIYYSQIVNDFQKGDIAEGYSVSREKKESFPLTVTSAQKNPTAFYLCASSPSGGSSYNEQFFGPGTRLTVL.

The chain has TRBV20-1 and TRBJ2-4, with a weak D call TRBD2 (6 bases). V was trimmed by 1 base and J by 3 bases, leaving 22 bases between them. The CDR3 length is 18 residues. CDR1 and CDR2 (germline): DFQATT, SNEGSKA (reference sequence). The CDR3 loop is CSARGRLVVGRGKNIQYF. CDR3 DNA sequence: TGCAGTGCTAGAGGTCGCCTAGTAGTTGGGCGGGGCAAAAACATTCAGTACTTC.

This clonotype has a handful of counts. The chain joins TRBV12-3 or TRBV12-4 to TRBJ1-1, with 8 nucleotides matching TRBD1. This CDR3 comprises 13 residues. With 3 bases clipped from V and 10 bases from J, the junction kept 7 bases outside the gene matches. The CDR3 nucleotides read TGTGCCAGCAGTTTGTCTCAGGGGGCCCCAGCTTTCTTT. This sequence encodes CASSLSQGAPAFF.

This clonotype was recorded a few times. J is TRBJ1-1 and V is TRBV11-3; D gene unclear. The germline V gene has CDR1 SGHNT and CDR2 YENEEA. The CDR3 is 17 amino acids. V gave up 5 bases and J gave up 3 bases, with 22 bases separating them. CDR3 in amino acids: CASSRPSWYVQDTEAFF. In DNA, the CDR3 is TGTGCCAGCAGCCGTCCCTCATGGTACGTACAAGACACTGAAGCTTTCTTT. The whole variable domain, filled in from reference TRBV11-3 and TRBJ1-1, reads EAGVVQSPRYKIIEKKQPVAFWCNPISGHNTLYWYLQNLGQGPELLIRYENEEAVDDSQLPKDRFSAERLKGVDSTLKIQPAELGDSAVYLCASSRPSWYVQDTEAFFGQGTRLTVV.

This chain connects TRBV7-7 to TRBJ2-1; 7 nucleotides align to TRBD2. The CDR3 spans 13 residues. Germline V gives CDR1 SSHAT, CDR2 FNYEAQ (reference sequence). The V and J ends lost 5 bases and 6 bases, in that order; junction bases with no gene match: 4. The CDR3 nucleotides read TGTGCCAGCAGCCAGGGAGGGTCCAATGAGCAGTTCTTC. This gives the protein CASSQGGSNEQFF. The full variable domain, rest sourced from reference TRBV7-7 and TRBJ2-1, is GAGVSQSPRYKVTKRGQDVTLRCDPISSHATLYWYQQALGQGPEFLTYFNYEAQPDKSGLPSDRFSAERPEGSISTLTIQRTEQRDSAMYRCASSQGGSNEQFFGPGTRLTVL.

The gene calls are TRBV5-4 and TRBJ1-3; D ambiguous. V was pared by 2 bases and J by 8 bases, with 11 bases between. The germline V gene encodes CDR1 SGHNT and CDR2 YYREEE (reference sequence). The CDR3 spans 13 residues. The CDR3 nucleotides read TGTGCCAGCAGCTTTCAGATTCGGGACACCATATATTTT. It translates to CASSFQIRDTIYF.

V is TRBV12-3 or TRBV12-4 and J is TRBJ1-5, with 7 bases aligning to TRBD1. The trim removed 3 bases at V and 2 bases at J, leaving 7 bases unmatched. The CDR3 has 16 amino acids. The CDR3 DNA is TGTGCCAGCAGTTTGAGGGGGCGTTTGGGCAATCAGCCCCAGCATTTT. This gives the protein CASSLRGRLGNQPQHF.

This clonotype was seen only a few times. The CDR3 DNA is TGTGCCAGCAGTGAAGTGAATGAGCAGTTCTTC. Translated: CASSEVNEQFF. The chain joins TRBV6-1 to TRBJ2-1; the D is unclear. Germline values: CDR1 MNHNS, CDR2 SASEGT. The ends were cut back, 1 base at V and 7 bases at J, with 2 bases in the middle. The CDR3 length is 11 residues.

This clonotype rates as medium-sized (0.01 to 0.1%). The V call is TRBV2, the J call TRBJ1-2, with 7 bases lining up with TRBD1. Per germline, CDR1 SNHLY and CDR2 FYNNEI. The ends lost 6 bases at V and 8 bases at J; junction bases unmatched: 15. The CDR3 has 15 residues. CDR3 nucleotide sequence: TGTGCCAGCAGCTTTATAGACCGGGACAGAGGCGGCTACACCTTC. This sequence encodes CASSFIDRDRGGYTF.

This clonotype was picked up a small number of times. The chain uses TRBV12-3 or TRBV12-4 and TRBJ2-2; a weak D match, TRBD2 (6 bases). This CDR3 has 15 amino acids. V was cut by 3 bases and J by 4 bases, with 12 bases left in between. CDR3 nucleotides: TGTGCCAGCAGTTTTGCCGTGGGGGGCACCGGGGAGCTGTTTTTT. Its translation: CASSFAVGGTGELFF.

This chain links TRBV5-1 with TRBJ2-3, with 9 nucleotides matching TRBD2. CDR1 and CDR2 (germline): SGHRS, YFSETQ. CDR3 size: 16 residues. The ends lost 1 base at V and 6 bases at J; junction bases unmatched: 9. CDR3 nucleotide sequence: TGCGCCAGCAGCTTGAACGCGGGGGGGCCGTGGGATACGCAGTATTTT. Its translation: CASSLNAGGPWDTQYF.

V gene TRBV20-1 combines with J gene TRBJ2-3, with 9 bases fitting TRBD2. The CDR3 sequence is 19 residues long. The V gene end was trimmed by 0 bases and the J gene end by 3 bases; junction bases not matched to a gene: 16. Germline V CDR1 and CDR2: DFQATT, SNEGSKA (reference sequence). DNA of the CDR3: TGCAGTGCTAGAGATGGCAGGGTAGCGGGGGCGACGTTTACAGATACGCAGTATTTT. Translation: CSARDGRVAGATFTDTQYF.

This clonotype came up a few times. The chain recombines TRBV10-1 with TRBJ2-2; weak D call: TRBD1 (5 bases). CDR3 size: 12 residues. Looked up from germline, CDR1 is WNHNN and CDR2 is SYGVQD (reference sequence). V was clipped by 2 bases and J by 8 bases, with 6 bases between them. In DNA, the CDR3 is TGCGCCAGCAGTGAGCAGGGTGGGGAGCTGTTTTTT. Its protein is CASSEQGGELFF.

The chain carries TRBV6-5 and TRBJ2-3; TRBD1 or TRBD2 may be the D gene (5 bases each). Between the trimmed V and J ends, which lost 3 bases and 2 bases, there was a span of 21 bases. There are 18 residues in the CDR3. Germline V gene sequence: CDR1 MNHEY, CDR2 SVGAGI. The CDR3 protein is CASSYRSRRGALTDTQYF. CDR3 DNA: TGTGCCAGCAGTTATCGGTCCCGAAGGGGAGCCCTCACAGATACGCAGTATTTT.

In its sample, this clonotype was seen once. The chain employs TRBV20-1 and TRBJ2-7, with a possible D match to TRBD2 (6 bases). Trimming removed 4 bases at V and 1 base at J, with 11 bases between. Germline V CDR1 and CDR2: DFQATT, SNEGSKA (reference sequence). CDR3 length equals 13 residues. This chain's CDR3 is CSAIGEVSYEQYF. The CDR3 DNA is TGCAGTGCTATAGGGGAGGTATCCTACGAGCAGTACTTC.

The table lists this clonotype with a few counts. The chain carries TRBV12-3 or TRBV12-4 and TRBJ2-3; D ambiguous. The CDR3 is 16 amino acids. V gave up 7 bases and J gave up 0 bases, with 17 bases separating them. The CDR3 nucleotides are TGTGCCAGCACGGTTAATCGGCTTACTAGCACAGATACGCAGTATTTT. This sequence encodes CASTVNRLTSTDTQYF.